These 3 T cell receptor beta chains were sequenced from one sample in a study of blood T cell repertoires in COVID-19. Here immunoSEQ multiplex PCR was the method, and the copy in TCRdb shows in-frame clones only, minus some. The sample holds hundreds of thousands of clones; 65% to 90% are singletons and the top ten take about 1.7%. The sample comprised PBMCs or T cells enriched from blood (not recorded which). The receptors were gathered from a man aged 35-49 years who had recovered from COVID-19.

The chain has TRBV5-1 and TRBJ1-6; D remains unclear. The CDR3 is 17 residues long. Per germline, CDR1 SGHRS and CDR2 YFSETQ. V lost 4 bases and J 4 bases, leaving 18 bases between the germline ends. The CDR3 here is CASSRIITAGYNSPLHF. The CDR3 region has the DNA TGCGCCAGCAGCCGTATTATCACCGCGGGTTATAATTCACCCCTCCACTTT.

The CDR3 region is CASSPKRGATTIYNEQFF. CDR3 nucleotides: TGCGCCAGCAGCCCTAAGCGGGGGGCGACTACAATCTACAATGAGCAGTTCTTC. The rearrangement links TRBV4-1 to TRBJ2-1; 9 bases line up with TRBD2. Germline-derived CDR1 and CDR2 are MGHRA and YSYEKL. The CDR3 is made up of 18 amino acids. The V segment lost 4 bases and the J segment 3 bases; nucleotides outside the gene matches: 13.

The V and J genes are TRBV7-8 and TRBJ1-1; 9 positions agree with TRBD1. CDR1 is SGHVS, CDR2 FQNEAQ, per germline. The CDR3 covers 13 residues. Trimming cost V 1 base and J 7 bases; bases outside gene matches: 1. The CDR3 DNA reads TGTGCCAGCAGCTTAGGACAGGGGGTTGAAGCTTTCTTT. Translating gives CASSLGQGVEAFF.